Listed below are T cell receptor beta chains from one sample, sequenced in a study of T cells after posttransplantation cyclophosphamide. Assay used: immunoSEQ multiplex PCR; TCRdb lists only in-frame clones, some missing. The sample contains more than 12,000 clones, approximately 73% of which appear only once. Sequenced sample: memory CD4+ T cells sorted from PBMCs. Every receptor here comes from a man between 50 and 59 years old. Both conserved end residues are part of each CDR3. A D gene is named only where the DNA matches it firmly. Size tells how often a clone was seen (once, few, many) or the class of an expanded clone, and some rows leave it out.

TRBJ2-1	TRBV29-1	TRBD1	.	CSVADRVYNEQFF	TGCAGCGTAGCTGACAGGGTCTACAATGAGCAGTTCTTC
TRBJ1-1	TRBV6-5	TRBD1	few	CASSPGTGSNTEAFF	TGTGCCAGCAGTCCCGGGACAGGGTCGAACACTGAAGCTTTCTTT
TRBJ2-1	TRBV9	.	.	CASSPRLSSYNEQFF	TGTGCCAGCAGCCCTAGGCTCAGCTCCTACAATGAGCAGTTCTTC
TRBJ2-3	TRBV15	TRBD1	.	CATSIPPGQGSDTQYF	TGTGCCACCTCTATACCCCCGGGACAGGGGTCAGATACGCAGTATTTT
TRBJ2-2	TRBV5-1	TRBD2	.	CASSIRTSGDTGELFF	TGCGCCAGCAGCATCAGGACTAGCGGTGACACCGGGGAGCTGTTTTTT
TRBJ2-2	TRBV12-5	.	.	CASGSRSGELFF	TGTGCTAGTGGTTCGAGGTCCGGGGAGCTGTTTTTT
TRBJ2-3	TRBV6-5	.	.	CATNSGGPITDTQYF	TGTGCCACGAACTCCGGGGGGCCCATCACAGATACGCAGTATTTT
TRBJ2-5	TRBV6-1	TRBD1	.	CASSDLGDSQETQYF	TGTGCCAGCAGTGACTTGGGGGACAGCCAAGAGACCCAGTACTTC
TRBJ1-2	TRBV29-1	.	few	CSTGDQAGFGYTF	TGCAGCACGGGGGACCAGGCTGGATTTGGCTACACCTTC
TRBJ1-2	TRBV2	TRBD1	few	CASSDVEQGGYGYTF	TGTGCCAGCAGTGATGTAGAGCAGGGGGGCTATGGCTACACCTTC
TRBJ2-7	TRBV11-2	TRBD2	few	CASRPSSGRAGTYEQYF	TGTGCCAGCAGGCCGTCTAGCGGGAGGGCGGGAACCTACGAGCAGTACTTC
TRBJ2-5	TRBV6-5	.	.	CASSSERTGTQYF	TGTGCCAGCAGTTCAGAAAGAACAGGGACCCAGTACTTC
TRBJ2-7	TRBV4-2	TRBD2	.	CASSQVSVGGRNYEQYF	TGTGCCAGCAGCCAAGTCTCCGTCGGCGGGAGGAACTACGAGCAGTACTTC
TRBJ2-3	TRBV6-5	.	.	CASGSEADTQYF	TGTGCCAGCGGGAGCGAGGCAGATACGCAGTATTTT
TRBJ1-5	TRBV6-1	.	.	CASSAPGVSQPQHF	TGTGCCAGCAGTGCCCCGGGGGTATCTCAGCCCCAGCATTTT
TRBJ2-7	TRBV28	.	.	CASSLGRRSSYEQYF	TGTGCCAGCAGTTTAGGTCGGAGAAGCTCCTACGAGCAGTACTTC
TRBJ1-1	TRBV4-1	TRBD1	.	CASSLTGGTEAFF	TGCGCCAGCAGCCTAACAGGGGGGACTGAAGCTTTCTTT
TRBJ2-5	TRBV29-1	TRBD1	.	CSVEENRGETQYF	TGCAGCGTTGAGGAGAACAGGGGAGAGACCCAGTACTTC
TRBJ1-5	TRBV19	TRBD1	.	CASKETGQTRNQPQHF	TGTGCCAGCAAGGAGACAGGGCAGACGAGGAATCAGCCCCAGCATTTT
TRBJ1-3	TRBV29-1	.	.	CSGRYQGSNTIYF	TGCAGCGGCCGCTACCAGGGTTCAAACACCATATATTTT
TRBJ2-1	TRBV6-1	TRBD2	.	CASSDRASGHNEQFF	TGTGCCAGCAGTGATAGGGCTAGCGGCCACAATGAGCAGTTCTTC
TRBJ1-2	TRBV18	TRBD1	.	CASSPDRGYGYTF	TGTGCCAGCTCACCAGACAGGGGCTATGGCTACACCTTC
TRBJ1-3	TRBV4-2	.	.	CASSPNIGGTIYF	TGTGCCAGCAGCCCAAACATTGGTGGCACCATATATTTT
TRBJ1-2	TRBV9	TRBD1	.	CASSVDWDSSLYGYTF	TGTGCCAGCAGCGTAGACTGGGACAGTAGTCTCTATGGCTACACCTTC
TRBJ1-1	TRBV5-1	.	once	CASSPAQGFTEAFF	TGCGCCAGCAGCCCGGCCCAGGGGTTCACTGAAGCTTTCTTT
TRBJ1-5	TRBV18	TRBD1	.	CASSSGQGSNQPQHF	TGTGCCAGCTCATCTGGACAGGGTAGCAATCAGCCCCAGCATTTT
TRBJ2-3	TRBV19	TRBD2	.	CASSIAASGNPDTQYF	TGTGCCAGTAGTATAGCGGCTAGCGGGAATCCAGATACGCAGTATTTT
TRBJ2-7	TRBV6-5	.	.	CASTEGYSSYEQYF	TGTGCCAGCACCGAAGGATACAGCTCCTACGAGCAGTACTTC
TRBJ2-2	TRBV7-6	TRBD1	.	CASSLDRGSTGELFF	TGTGCCAGCAGCTTAGACAGGGGGTCGACCGGGGAGCTGTTTTTT
TRBJ1-2	TRBV6-5	TRBD1	.	CASNGQGAGGYTF	TGTGCCAGCAATGGACAGGGGGCGGGGGGCTACACCTTC
TRBJ2-3	TRBV4-2	.	.	CASSPTSISTDTQYF	TGTGCCAGCAGCCCAACTAGCATTTCTACAGATACGCAGTATTTT
TRBJ2-5	TRBV9	TRBD2	once	CASSVGLAGGSSEETQYF	TGTGCCAGCAGCGTAGGACTAGCGGGAGGGTCCAGCGAAGAGACCCAGTACTTC
TRBJ2-1	TRBV4-2	TRBD1	.	CASSQDGTGNEQFF	TGTGCCAGCAGCCAAGATGGGACAGGCAATGAGCAGTTCTTC
TRBJ1-5	TRBV28	.	.	CASSWSMNARPQHF	TGTGCCAGCAGTTGGTCTATGAACGCGCGGCCCCAGCATTTT
TRBJ2-7	TRBV7-9	.	.	CASSGRARYEQYF	TGTGCCAGCAGCGGCAGGGCCCGGTACGAGCAGTACTTC
TRBJ2-3	TRBV2	TRBD2	.	CASHLLAGGGDTQYF	TGTGCCAGCCATCTTCTAGCGGGAGGCGGAGATACGCAGTATTTT
TRBJ2-7	TRBV14	.	few	CASSFTMVVQYF	TGTGCCAGCAGCTTCACAATGGTCGTGCAGTACTTC
TRBJ1-5	TRBV27	.	.	CASSLRTGGQPQHF	TGTGCCAGCAGTTTAAGAACTGGTGGTCAGCCCCAGCATTTT
TRBJ1-5	TRBV4-1	TRBD1	.	CASSQDSGGDQPQHF	TGCGCCAGCAGCCAAGACTCAGGGGGCGATCAGCCCCAGCATTTT